The rows below give T cell receptor beta chains drawn from one sample of a study of OX40 agonist ivuxolimab in advanced cancers. Sequencing used immunoSEQ multiplex PCR; TCRdb keeps in-frame clones, though not all of them. The repertoire includes around 74,000 clones, 80% to 90% of them detected once, and 5% to 7% sits in the top ten. The sequencing used CD4+ or CD8+ T cells sorted from blood, collected in a trial of the OX40 agonist ivuxolimab. The receptors were sampled from an adult with an advanced solid tumor such as melanoma, head and neck, liver or kidney cancer. CDR3s include the opening cysteine and the closing phenylalanine or tryptophan. The D gene is left open where the match is weak. Some rows mark clone size as missing; the rest say once, few, many or name a class of expanded clone.

>TRBV19|-|TRBJ2-2|-
TGTGCCAGTAGTATAGAACGGACCAACACCGGGGAGCTGTTTTTT
CASSIERTNTGELFF
>TRBV4-2|once|TRBJ1-2|-
TGTGCCAGCAGCCAAGATCCAGAAAGTCACTATGGCTACACCTTC
CASSQDPESHYGYTF
>TRBV6-1|-|TRBJ2-3|TRBD2
TGTGCCAGCAGACTTAGCGGGGCTTACACAGATACGCAGTATTTT
CASRLSGAYTDTQYF
>TRBV11-2|-|TRBJ1-4|TRBD1
TGTGCCAGCAGCTTCGGACAGGGATTAGGGTCTAATGAAAAACTGTTTTTT
CASSFGQGLGSNEKLFF
>TRBV29-1|-|TRBJ2-1|-
TGCAGCGTTACTAGTAAATCCTACAATGAGCAGTTCTTC
CSVTSKSYNEQFF
>TRBV30|-|TRBJ2-7|-
TGTGCCTGGAGTGTTTGGACAGACTACGAGCAGTACTTC
CAWSVWTDYEQYF
>TRBV11-3|-|TRBJ2-1|TRBD1
TGTGCCAGCAGCTTGATGACAATGGACAGGGCGAGCGAGCAGTTCTTC
CASSLMTMDRASEQFF
>TRBV5-1|-|TRBJ2-3|-
TGCGCCAGCAGCTTGGTGGGGGGAACTAGCACAGATACGCAGTATTTT
CASSLVGGTSTDTQYF
>TRBV6-5|-|TRBJ2-7|-
TGTGCCAGCAGTTATAGCCTCTTACAGCCCTACGAGCAGTACTTC
CASSYSLLQPYEQYF
>TRBV7-8|-|TRBJ1-2|-
TGTGCCAGCAGCTTAGATTCGGGGGACTATGGCTACACCTTC
CASSLDSGDYGYTF
>TRBV18|-|TRBJ1-6|TRBD1
TGTGCCAGCTCGCCCGGGACAGGGGAATCACCCCTCCACTTT
CASSPGTGESPLHF
>TRBV18|-|TRBJ1-5|TRBD1
TGTGCCAGCCAACAGGGGAGAGGCAATCAGCCCCAGCATTTT
CASQQGRGNQPQHF
>TRBV7-9|few|TRBJ1-5|-
TGTGCCAGCAGCTTAGATGGTGTGCAGCCCCAGCATTTT
CASSLDGVQPQHF
>TRBV18|-|TRBJ2-6|-
TGTGCCAGCTCACCGGGGACACACTCTGGGGCCAACGTCCTGACTTTC
CASSPGTHSGANVLTF
>TRBV7-3|few|TRBJ1-5|-
TGTGCCAGCAGCGCCACTTGGACACAAACGCGTTATCAGCCCCAGCATTTT
CASSATWTQTRYQPQHF
>TRBV7-3|many|TRBJ2-1|TRBD2
TGTGCCAGCAGCGTGGGGACTAGCGCCGGGAGGGATGAGCAGTTCTTC
CASSVGTSAGRDEQFF
>TRBV4-2|-|TRBJ1-2|-
TGTGCCAGCAGCTCCCGAGGGGGGTCCAACAACTATGGCTACACCTTC
CASSSRGGSNNYGYTF
>TRBV5-5|-|TRBJ1-1|-
TGTGCCAGCAGCCAGACGGGACGGAATATGAACACTGAAGCTTTCTTT
CASSQTGRNMNTEAFF
>TRBV7-8|-|TRBJ2-7|-
TGTGCCAGCAGCTTAGGGAGACGGTTATACGAGCAGTACTTC
CASSLGRRLYEQYF
>TRBV2|many|TRBJ2-3|-
TGTGCCAGCAGCCCGCCAGCGGGAGATACGCAGTATTTT
CASSPPAGDTQYF
>TRBV7-2|-|TRBJ2-7|-
TGTGCCAGCAGCGTCGGACAGTACGAGCAGTACTTC
CASSVGQYEQYF
>TRBV25-1|-|TRBJ2-7|-
TGTGCCAGCAGTTCCTCCGGAGGGGGACGGACGGCCCCATCCTTC
CASSSSGGGRTAPSF
>TRBV5-5|-|TRBJ1-1|TRBD1
TGTGCCAGCAGCTTTAGAGGGGGCGACACTGAAGCTTTCTTT
CASSFRGGDTEAFF
>TRBV19|-|TRBJ2-3|TRBD2
TGTGCCAGTAGTATAGATCGGGGAGGGAGTCGCACAGATACGCAGTATTTT
CASSIDRGGSRTDTQYF
>TRBV19|-|TRBJ1-5|TRBD1
TGTGCCAGTAGCCCACAGGGGTATCAGCCCCAGCATTTT
CASSPQGYQPQHF
>TRBV6-5|-|TRBJ2-2|-
TGTGCCAGCAGCCGGACTGCCGACACCGGGGAGCTGTTTTTT
CASSRTADTGELFF
>TRBV6-5|-|TRBJ1-2|-
TGTGCCAGCAGTCACTCTTATGGCTACACCTTC
CASSHSYGYTF
>TRBV6-6|-|TRBJ1-6|-
TGTGCCAGCAGTTACTTACCACGGAATTCACCCCTCCACTTT
CASSYLPRNSPLHF
>TRBV6-5|-|TRBJ1-4|-
TGTGCCAGCAGAAGACAGGCGGTAACTAATGAAAAACTGTTTTTT
CASRRQAVTNEKLFF
>TRBV19|-|TRBJ1-1|-
TGTGCCAGTAGTATCCCGAGGGGCACTGAAGCTTTCTTT
CASSIPRGTEAFF
>TRBV19|-|TRBJ1-1|TRBD1
TGTGCCAGTAGGGACAGGGAGAACACTGAAGCTTTCTTT
CASRDRENTEAFF
>TRBV5-8|-|TRBJ2-7|-
TGTGCCAGCAGCCCTGGGACGAGGTTGTACGAGCAGTACTTC
CASSPGTRLYEQYF
>TRBV5-1|-|TRBJ2-6|-
TGCGCCAGCGGAGGCGCAGGTGGGGCCAACGTCCTGACTTTC
CASGGAGGANVLTF
>TRBV5-6|few|TRBJ1-2|-
TGTGCCAGCAGCCCGGTCCCAGGCTTTAACTATGGCTACACCTTC
CASSPVPGFNYGYTF
>TRBV6-1|-|TRBJ2-2|TRBD1
TGTGCCAGCAGTGAAGCAGTAGGGGGCGGCACCGGGGAGCTGTTTTTT
CASSEAVGGGTGELFF
>TRBV19|-|TRBJ2-3|-
TGTGCCAGTAGTCCCACAGGCCTAGATACGCAGTATTTT
CASSPTGLDTQYF
>TRBV5-4|-|TRBJ1-2|-
TGTGCCAGCAGCTTGACAGGGACGGGAGGCTACACCTTC
CASSLTGTGGYTF
>TRBV6-5|few|TRBJ2-4|TRBD2
TGTGCCAGCAGGAGTGGCGGGGGGCCGAAAAACATTCAGTACTTC
CASRSGGGPKNIQYF
>TRBV15|few|TRBJ2-1|-
TGTGCCACCAGCACCCCATGGGAACCTACCAAAAGAAACAATGAGCAGTTCTTC
CATSTPWEPTKRNNEQFF
>TRBV5-1|-|TRBJ2-6|TRBD1
TGCGCCAGCAGCTCAACCGGACAGGCGGCTGGGGCCAACGTCCTGACTTTC
CASSSTGQAAGANVLTF
>TRBV6-5|-|TRBJ1-6|-
TGTGCCAGCAGTTACCAACAGAGATCACCCCTCCACTTT
CASSYQQRSPLHF
>TRBV18|-|TRBJ2-7|TRBD1
TGTGCCAGCTCACCCAAACCGGCGGGACAGGGAGCCTACGAGCAGTACTTC
CASSPKPAGQGAYEQYF
>TRBV11-2|-|TRBJ2-3|TRBD2
TGTGCCAGCAGCTTACTAGCGGGGTCCACAGATACGCAGTATTTT
CASSLLAGSTDTQYF
>TRBV18|-|TRBJ1-5|TRBD1
TGTGCCAGCTCACCGGACAGGGGATATCAGCCCCAGCATTTT
CASSPDRGYQPQHF